This TCR beta chain was documented in a study of blood T cell repertoires in COVID-19. The length of the CDR3 is 16 residues. Germline CDR1 LNHDA, CDR2 SQIVND (reference sequence). The ends lost 5 bases at V and 4 bases at J; junction bases unmatched: 9. Method: immunoSEQ multiplex PCR; TCRdb's copy keeps in-frame clones and lacks some. The sample comprises about 140,000 clones, over 75% of which are singletons, and around 2.9% rests with the top ten. The sequencing sample was made of peripheral blood. This receptor was obtained from a man aged 50 or older with acute or convalescent COVID-19. The rearrangement joins TRBV19 to TRBJ2-2; 8 bases align to TRBD1. CDR3 DNA sequence: TGTGCCAGTAGTTTCCAGGGGGCGCGGGGCACCGGGGAGCTGTTTTTT. Its translation: CASSFQGARGTGELFF.